This is a list of T cell receptor beta chains from one sample in a study of beta chain features in type 1 diabetes. Libraries were prepared by immunoSEQ multiplex PCR; TCRdb keeps only in-frame clonotypes and omits some of them. The table records 45,000 to 60,000 clones, under 75% of them present only once. The sample comprised stem cell memory CD4+ T cells from blood. The receptors shown here come from a woman in her 30s with type 1 diabetes. The conserved cysteine and the conserved F or W are not part of the CDR3 here. Some rows have no size entry. The others give once, few or many, or a class for an expanded clone.

J | size | V | CDR3
TRBJ2-1 | . | TRBV11-3 | ASSSSGSYNEQF
TRBJ1-1 | . | TRBV11-3 | ASSLGHLNTEAF
TRBJ2-5 | . | TRBV11-2 | ASSPLRMIRGETQY
TRBJ2-7 | . | TRBV5-1 | ASSDGHYEQY
TRBJ2-6 | . | TRBV6-1 | ASSANPGSGANVLT
TRBJ2-1 | . | TRBV9 | ASSVGLSGDNEQF
TRBJ2-3 | . | TRBV20-1 | SALSADTQY
TRBJ1-2 | . | TRBV5-1 | ASSLTQGNYGYT
TRBJ1-2 | . | TRBV7-2 | ASSLHRQGGGGYT
TRBJ2-1 | few | TRBV28 | ASMRSLAGGNNEQF
TRBJ2-7 | . | TRBV28 | ASTLDRSGEQY
TRBJ1-5 | . | TRBV18 | ASSIQGINQPQH
TRBJ1-1 | few | TRBV29-1 | SVVGAGQGVTEAF
TRBJ2-5 | few | TRBV18 | ASSRGTGSPQETQY
TRBJ2-7 | few | TRBV11-2 | ASSLPRASYEQY
TRBJ1-1 | few | TRBV28 | ASSLGTQNTEAF
TRBJ2-1 | . | TRBV7-3 | ASSLDRTSTYNEQF
TRBJ2-1 | . | TRBV7-9 | AIPGQDYNEQF
TRBJ2-1 | few | TRBV7-3 | ASSLGLAEGNEQF
TRBJ2-3 | few | TRBV28 | ASSLVGDTQY
TRBJ1-2 | . | TRBV25-1 | ASSVVGAIQPGYGYT
TRBJ2-3 | . | TRBV30 | AWSATGVEDTQY
TRBJ1-5 | few | TRBV29-1 | SVAAANSNQPQH
TRBJ2-7 | few | TRBV6-5 | ASSSQGVSGEQY
TRBJ1-5 | . | TRBV9 | ASSVGQSNQPQH
TRBJ1-1 | few | TRBV5-4 | ALGTGPNQMNTEAF
TRBJ1-2 | . | TRBV4-1 | ASSQVPAWDSRYGYT
TRBJ1-2 | . | TRBV30 | AWSASGVDGCT
TRBJ2-5 | . | TRBV18 | ASSLRGTGAAETQY
TRBJ2-6 | . | TRBV19 | ASSTGQVISGANVLT
TRBJ2-1 | . | TRBV2 | ASSERPGLGEQF
TRBJ2-2 | . | TRBV6-6 | ASSYSFQGNTGELF
TRBJ1-4 | . | TRBV7-9 | ASTLGDSRNEKLF
TRBJ2-1 | few | TRBV2 | ASSLLAGVGNEQF
TRBJ2-7 | . | TRBV27 | ASSLGLPGTSGPYEQY
TRBJ2-1 | . | TRBV7-9 | ASSYSQRGGYNNEQF
TRBJ2-3 | few | TRBV30 | AWSTSSTDTQY
TRBJ1-5 | once | TRBV19 | ASSIERGYQPQH
TRBJ2-3 | few | TRBV29-1 | SVYTGTQSTDTQY
TRBJ2-3 | . | TRBV29-1 | STFGGTGFSDTQY
TRBJ1-1 | few | TRBV9 | ASSVVSGGTEAF
TRBJ2-7 | . | TRBV28 | ASSLPEGLAGEQY
TRBJ1-1 | . | TRBV7-9 | ASSLIRGRNTEAF
TRBJ1-2 | . | TRBV6-1 | ASSARQGDDGYT
TRBJ2-1 | . | TRBV19 | ASSRAGGPNEQF
TRBJ2-2 | few | TRBV30 | AWRDSGLAGGPSRDTGELF
TRBJ2-7 | . | TRBV14 | ASSQRGAGQGEQY
TRBJ2-7 | . | TRBV6-1 | ASSRTGISAEQY